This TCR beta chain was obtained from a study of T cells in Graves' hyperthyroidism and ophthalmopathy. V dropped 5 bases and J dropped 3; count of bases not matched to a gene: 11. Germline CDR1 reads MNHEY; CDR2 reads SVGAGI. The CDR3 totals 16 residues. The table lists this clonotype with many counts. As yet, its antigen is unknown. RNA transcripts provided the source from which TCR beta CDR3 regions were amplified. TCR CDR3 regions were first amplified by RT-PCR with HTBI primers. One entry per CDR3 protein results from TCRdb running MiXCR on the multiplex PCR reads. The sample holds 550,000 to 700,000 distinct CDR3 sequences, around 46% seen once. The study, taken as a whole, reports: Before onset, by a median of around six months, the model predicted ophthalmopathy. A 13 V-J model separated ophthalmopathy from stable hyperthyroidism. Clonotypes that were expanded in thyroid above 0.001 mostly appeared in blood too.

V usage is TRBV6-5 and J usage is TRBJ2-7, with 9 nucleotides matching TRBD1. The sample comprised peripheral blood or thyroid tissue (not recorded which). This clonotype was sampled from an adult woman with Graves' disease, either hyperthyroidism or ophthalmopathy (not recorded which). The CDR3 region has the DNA TGTGCCAGCAGTCTCAACCGGGACAGGGCCCACTACGAGCAGTACTTC. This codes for CASSLNRDRAHYEQYF.